The rows below give T cell receptor beta chains drawn from one sample of a study of cytomegalovirus exposure and HLA in healthy donors. Here immunoSEQ multiplex PCR was the method, and the copy in TCRdb shows in-frame clones only, minus some. The profile shows 90,000 to 120,000 clones, 65% to 85% of them singletons. What was sequenced was PBMCs. The receptor source for this set is a man aged 25-45 years in good health and CMV-seronegative. The CDR3 runs from the conserved cysteine through the conserved F or W. The order of the fields is D gene, J gene, clone size, V gene, CDR3 protein, CDR3 DNA. D genes are given only for firm matches. Size values are once, few and many counts, or a class for expanded clones, and some rows have none.

>-|TRBJ1-4|few|TRBV18
CASSPSAGSEEKLFF
TGTGCCAGCTCACCGTCGGCAGGGTCAGAAGAAAAACTGTTTTTT
>TRBD1|TRBJ2-7|-|TRBV10-1
CASSVSRGPYEQYF
TGCGCCAGCAGTGTTTCCAGGGGGCCGTACGAGCAGTACTTC
>-|TRBJ2-2|-|TRBV11-3
CASSLGSGVTGELFF
TGTGCCAGCAGCTTAGGGTCGGGGGTAACCGGGGAGCTGTTTTTT
>-|TRBJ2-3|-|TRBV13
CASSLGVDTDTQYF
TGTGCCAGCAGCTTAGGAGTAGACACAGATACGCAGTATTTT
>-|TRBJ2-7|-|TRBV6-4
CASSDPPESGGYEQYF
TGTGCCAGCAGTGACCCACCGGAGTCCGGGGGCTACGAGCAGTACTTC
>-|TRBJ1-1|few|TRBV10-3
CAISPGQKGPEAFF
TGTGCCATCAGTCCAGGACAGAAGGGCCCTGAAGCTTTCTTT
>-|TRBJ2-3|-|TRBV10-1
CASSDRVTDTQYF
TGCGCCAGCAGTGACAGGGTCACAGATACGCAGTATTTT
>-|TRBJ1-1|-|TRBV4-1
CASSHDQDWMNTEAFF
TGCGCCAGCAGCCACGATCAGGACTGGATGAACACTGAAGCTTTCTTT
>-|TRBJ2-7|-|TRBV4-2
CASSQDWVSGYEQYF
TGTGCCAGCAGCCAAGATTGGGTCTCGGGATACGAGCAGTACTTC
>-|TRBJ2-5|-|TRBV7-9
CASSLGGGSGQETQYF
TGTGCCAGCAGCTTAGGAGGAGGTAGCGGCCAAGAGACCCAGTACTTC